Below, 26 T cell receptor beta chains from the same sample are listed, as sequenced in a study of cytomegalovirus exposure and HLA in healthy donors. The PCR contained 60 Vbeta and 13 Jbeta primers. Repertoires were generated with immunoSEQ multiplex PCR, while TCRdb's copy carries only in-frame clones and drops some. The sample yields approximately 38,000 clones, 60% to 70% seen once. Sequenced input: PBMCs. Receptor source: a middle-aged man in good health and CMV-seropositive.

This chain connects TRBV11-1 to TRBJ2-3, with a weak D call TRBD1 (5 bases). The ends were cut back, 1 base at V and 6 bases at J, with 11 bases in the middle. The CDR3 extends over 14 amino acids. The germline gives CDR1 SGHAT, CDR2 FQDESV (reference sequence). The CDR3 reads CASSLGAKGDTQYF. In DNA form, the CDR3 reads TGTGCCAGCAGCTTAGGGGCGAAGGGGGATACGCAGTATTTT.

This clone was picked up a small number of times. The chain carries TRBV11-2 and TRBJ2-5; 8 bases agree with TRBD1. This CDR3 spans 15 amino acids. V dropped 4 bases and J dropped 4; count of bases not matched to a gene: 8. In germline, CDR1 is SGHAT, CDR2 FQNNGV. DNA for the CDR3: TGTGCCAGCAGCTCTCGGACAGGGCGGGGAGAGACCCAGTACTTC. It is translated as CASSSRTGRGETQYF.

The chain joins TRBV6-5 to TRBJ1-2; unclear D gene. Germline V gene sequence: CDR1 MNHEY, CDR2 SVGAGI. The CDR3 has 15 residues. V lost 0 bases and J lost 0, with 8 bases in between. The CDR3 coding sequence is TGTGCCAGCAGTTACTCTGCCAGCGCTAACTATGGCTACACCTTC. This sequence encodes CASSYSASANYGYTF.

This chain joins TRBV11-2 and TRBJ2-7; 7 bases align to TRBD1. Trimming took 1 base from V and 4 from J; bases not matched to a gene: 4. The CDR3 has 14 amino acids. The V gene's germline CDR1 is SGHAT and CDR2 FQNNGV. CDR3 in amino acids: CASSLGQGAYEQYF. In DNA, the CDR3 is TGTGCCAGCAGCTTAGGACAGGGTGCGTACGAGCAGTACTTC.

The chain uses TRBV4-2 and TRBJ2-3; D perhaps matches TRBD2 (5 bases). Germline V gene lookup returns CDR1 LGHNA and CDR2 YNFKEQ. The CDR3 spans 15 residues. Between the trimmed V and J ends, which lost 3 bases and 2 bases, there was a span of 12 bases. The CDR3 spells CASSQDWQNTDTQYF. Written as DNA, the CDR3 is TGTGCCAGCAGCCAGGACTGGCAGAACACAGATACGCAGTATTTT.

This clone was seen a few times. The CDR3 here is CASSNYRTNYGYTF. In DNA form, the CDR3 reads TGTGCCAGCAGTAACTACAGGACTAACTATGGCTACACCTTC. V is TRBV6-5 and J is TRBJ1-2; tentative D call: TRBD1 (5 bases). The CDR3 runs 14 residues. Deletions cut 5 bases from V and 0 bases from J, with 10 bases between. CDR1 MNHEY and CDR2 SVGAGI come from the germline V gene.

The rearrangement uses TRBV25-1 and TRBJ1-3, with TRBD1 identical over 7 bases. Germline V gives CDR1 MGHDK, CDR2 SYGVNS. V shed 5 bases, J shed 7 bases, and the junction held 11 bases outside the gene matches. This CDR3 is built from 15 residues. This CDR3 reads CASSPPGQASNTIYF. The CDR3 DNA sequence: TGTGCCAGCAGTCCCCCCGGACAGGCTAGTAACACCATATATTTT.

V usage is TRBV7-8 and J usage is TRBJ1-2; 7 bases align to TRBD1. CDR3 length: 16 residues. Losses at the gene ends were 3 bases for V and 2 bases for J; bases not matched to a gene: 9. Germline V lookup: CDR1 SGHVS, CDR2 FQNEAQ. CDR3 residues: CASSLGLDRYNYGYTF. Written as DNA, the CDR3 is TGTGCCAGCAGCTTGGGCTTGGACAGGTACAACTATGGCTACACCTTC.

This clone was counted a few times. The chain carries TRBV7-2 and TRBJ1-5, with TRBD1 identical over 7 bases. J was trimmed by 8 bases and V by 4 bases; bases with no gene match: 8. CDR3 length equals 14 residues. The germline V gene encodes CDR1 SGHTA and CDR2 FQGNSA. The CDR3 sequence is CASSSMTGLEPQHF. For the CDR3, the DNA is TGTGCCAGCAGCTCCATGACAGGGTTGGAGCCCCAGCATTTT.

The genes are TRBV18 and TRBJ1-2, with 11 bases that match TRBD1. Germline V gene sequence: CDR1 KGHSH, CDR2 LQKENI. Losses at the gene ends were 3 bases for V and 3 bases for J; bases not matched to a gene: 3. CDR3 size: 15 residues. DNA of the CDR3: TGTGCCAGCTCACCTGGACAGGGGGCGGACTATGGCTACACCTTC. Protein product: CASSPGQGADYGYTF.

This rearrangement joins TRBV29-1 to TRBJ2-7, with no clear D. V lost 7 bases, J lost 5 bases, and 12 bases lay in between. The CDR3 spans 11 residues. Germline CDR1 SQVTM, CDR2 ANQGSEA. CDR3 sequence: CSARTSDEQYF. The CDR3 bases are TGCAGCGCAAGAACGTCGGACGAGCAGTACTTC.

This sequence joins TRBV7-2 and TRBJ2-7; TRBD1 is a possible D gene (5 bases). Trimming stripped 3 bases from V and 1 base from J, with 13 bases between. This CDR3 contains 15 residues. Germline V gene lookup returns CDR1 SGHTA and CDR2 FQGNSA. DNA for the CDR3: TGTGCCAGCAGCTTGGGGCTCGTCTTGTCCTACGAGCAGTACTTC. It specifies CASSLGLVLSYEQYF.

Relative to its sample, this clone is medium-sized. The chain joins TRBV5-5 to TRBJ1-4; 9 positions match TRBD1. This CDR3 is built from 17 residues. V shed 0 bases, J shed 8 bases, and the junction held 11 bases outside the gene matches. The V gene's germline CDR1 is SGHKS and CDR2 YYEKEE (reference sequence). The CDR3 is CASSLATGGVDGEKLFF. CDR3 bases: TGTGCCAGCAGCTTGGCGACAGGGGGAGTAGACGGAGAAAAACTGTTTTTT.

Here the CDR3 reads CASSPGQIGTGNTIYF. CDR3 DNA: TGTGCCAGCAGCCCCGGACAGATAGGGACTGGAAACACCATATATTTT. V gene TRBV9 combines with J gene TRBJ1-3; TRBD1 is a possible D gene (6 bases). Germline CDR1 is SGDLS and CDR2 is YYNGEE. This CDR3 region has 16 residues. Trimming took 4 bases from V and 2 from J, leaving 16 bases between them.

This clone appeared a single time. This rearrangement joins TRBV30 to TRBJ1-6, with D possibly TRBD1 on 6 matching bases. CDR1 is GTSNPN and CDR2 is SVGIG in the germline V gene (reference sequence). Trimming removed 3 bases from V and 0 bases from J, with 12 bases in between. CDR3 size: 16 residues. The CDR3 DNA is TGTGCCTGGAGAGGGGGATTAAGCTCCTATAATTCACCCCTCCACTTT. This sequence encodes CAWRGGLSSYNSPLHF. Supplemented by reference TRBV30 and TRBJ1-6, the full variable domain reads SQTIHQWPATLVQPVGSPLSLECTVEGTSNPNLYWYRQAAGRGLQLLFYSVGIGQISSEVPQNLSASRPQDRQFILSSKKLLLSDSGFYLCAWRGGLSSYNSPLHFGNGTRLTVT.

This clone was observed a handful of times. CDR3 nucleotides: TGTGCCAGCTCACTGAAAATTAGGGGCGATGAGCAGTTCTTC. Its protein is CASSLKIRGDEQFF. The rearrangement joins TRBV18 to TRBJ2-1; possibly TRBD1 for D (5 bases). The V end was cut by 4 bases, the J end by 8 bases, with 15 bases between. CDR1 KGHSH and CDR2 LQKENI come from the germline V gene. The CDR3 extends over 14 amino acids.

The chain links TRBV14 to TRBJ2-1, with D uncertain. The V end was cut by 4 bases, the J end by 4 bases, with 8 bases between. Germline loops: CDR1 SGHDN, CDR2 FVKESK. This CDR3 is 13 amino acids long. The CDR3 spells CASSPGSYNEQFF. The CDR3 region has the DNA TGTGCCAGCAGCCCCGGGTCTTACAATGAGCAGTTCTTC.

This sequence joins TRBV5-4 and TRBJ1-1; tentatively, D is TRBD1 (5 bases). The CDR3 sequence is 14 residues long. Trimming took off 0 bases at V and 3 bases at J, with 9 bases between the two ends. Germline lookup yields CDR1 SGHNT and CDR2 YYREEE (reference sequence). CDR3 protein: CASSLDIGDTEAFF. The DNA for the CDR3 is TGTGCCAGCAGCTTGGATATAGGGGACACTGAAGCTTTCTTT.

The chain recombines TRBV6-6 with TRBJ1-2, with 9 bases matching TRBD1. The CDR3 extends over 15 amino acids. V shed 0 bases and J 7 bases; nucleotides not matched to a gene: 6. Germline CDR1 is MNHNY and CDR2 is SVGAGI (reference sequence). CDR3 amino acids: CASSYSGTGRSGYTF. The CDR3 bases are TGTGCCAGCAGTTACTCAGGGACAGGGAGAAGTGGCTACACCTTC.

The chain links TRBV11-2 to TRBJ2-5; D gene uncertain. The CDR3 covers 13 residues. V gave up 1 base and J gave up 3 bases, with 6 bases separating them. Germline V gene data show CDR1 as SGHAT and CDR2 as FQNNGV. In DNA form, the CDR3 reads TGTGCCAGCAGCTTAGGTTTAGAAGAGACCCAGTACTTC. Amino acids: CASSLGLEETQYF.

The V call is TRBV5-4, the J call TRBJ2-7; 7 bases are shared with TRBD1. Germline trimming cut 3 bases from V and 5 bases from J; bases unmatched to any gene: 11. CDR3 length: 15 residues. Germline CDR1 and CDR2: SGHNT and YYREEE (reference sequence). This CDR3 is CASSSRQGMSHEQYF. The CDR3 nucleotides are TGTGCCAGCAGCTCTAGACAGGGTATGAGCCACGAGCAGTACTTC.

V gene TRBV2 combines with J gene TRBJ2-2; no firm D call. Per the germline V gene, CDR1 is SNHLY and CDR2 is FYNNEI. This CDR3 is 14 amino acids long. Trimming took 2 bases from V and 2 from J, leaving 6 bases between them. The CDR3 DNA follows: TGTGCCAGCAGTGAATGGCATAACACCGGGGAGCTGTTTTTT. Its protein is CASSEWHNTGELFF.

This clone was found a few times. The CDR3 spells CASIDFRAEAFF. The DNA of the CDR3 is TGTGCCAGCATTGATTTCAGGGCTGAAGCTTTCTTT. The J gene is TRBJ1-1, the V gene TRBV6-5, with D perhaps TRBD1 (5 bases). Germline V gene lookup returns CDR1 MNHEY and CDR2 SVGAGI. This CDR3 has 12 amino acids. V shed 7 bases and J shed 6 bases, with 12 bases lying between them.

The chain recombines TRBV4-3 with TRBJ2-2, with D possibly TRBD1 on 5 matching bases. V lost 0 bases, J lost 3 bases, and 8 bases lay in between. The V gene's germline CDR1 is LGHNA and CDR2 YSLEER. This CDR3 region has 15 residues. This CDR3 is CASSQEWGYTGELFF. DNA of the CDR3: TGCGCCAGCAGCCAAGAGTGGGGCTACACCGGGGAGCTGTTTTTT.

This chain connects TRBV5-8 to TRBJ2-1; 7 nucleotides agree with TRBD2. Per germline, CDR1 SGHTS and CDR2 YDEGEE. This CDR3 has 17 amino acids. The V and J ends lost 4 bases and 6 bases, in that order; junction bases with no gene match: 16. CDR3 coding DNA: TGTGCCAGCAGCCCAAGTGTGTGGGAGGGCAGGGCCAATGAGCAGTTCTTC. Translating it yields CASSPSVWEGRANEQFF.

The V and J genes are TRBV11-2 and TRBJ1-2; D is undetermined. The CDR3 extends over 13 amino acids. V lost 5 bases and J lost 1, with 8 bases in between. Germline lookup yields CDR1 SGHAT and CDR2 FQNNGV. The chain's CDR3 is CASSVTLNYGYTF. The DNA of the CDR3 is TGTGCCAGCAGCGTCACTCTTAACTATGGCTACACCTTC. Full variable domain (remainder filled in from reference TRBV11-2 and TRBJ1-2): EAGVAQSPRYKIIEKRQSVAFWCNPISGHATLYWYQQILGQGPKLLIQFQNNGVVDDSQLPKDRFSAERLKGVDSTLKIQPAKLEDSAVYLCASSVTLNYGYTFGSGTRLTVV.